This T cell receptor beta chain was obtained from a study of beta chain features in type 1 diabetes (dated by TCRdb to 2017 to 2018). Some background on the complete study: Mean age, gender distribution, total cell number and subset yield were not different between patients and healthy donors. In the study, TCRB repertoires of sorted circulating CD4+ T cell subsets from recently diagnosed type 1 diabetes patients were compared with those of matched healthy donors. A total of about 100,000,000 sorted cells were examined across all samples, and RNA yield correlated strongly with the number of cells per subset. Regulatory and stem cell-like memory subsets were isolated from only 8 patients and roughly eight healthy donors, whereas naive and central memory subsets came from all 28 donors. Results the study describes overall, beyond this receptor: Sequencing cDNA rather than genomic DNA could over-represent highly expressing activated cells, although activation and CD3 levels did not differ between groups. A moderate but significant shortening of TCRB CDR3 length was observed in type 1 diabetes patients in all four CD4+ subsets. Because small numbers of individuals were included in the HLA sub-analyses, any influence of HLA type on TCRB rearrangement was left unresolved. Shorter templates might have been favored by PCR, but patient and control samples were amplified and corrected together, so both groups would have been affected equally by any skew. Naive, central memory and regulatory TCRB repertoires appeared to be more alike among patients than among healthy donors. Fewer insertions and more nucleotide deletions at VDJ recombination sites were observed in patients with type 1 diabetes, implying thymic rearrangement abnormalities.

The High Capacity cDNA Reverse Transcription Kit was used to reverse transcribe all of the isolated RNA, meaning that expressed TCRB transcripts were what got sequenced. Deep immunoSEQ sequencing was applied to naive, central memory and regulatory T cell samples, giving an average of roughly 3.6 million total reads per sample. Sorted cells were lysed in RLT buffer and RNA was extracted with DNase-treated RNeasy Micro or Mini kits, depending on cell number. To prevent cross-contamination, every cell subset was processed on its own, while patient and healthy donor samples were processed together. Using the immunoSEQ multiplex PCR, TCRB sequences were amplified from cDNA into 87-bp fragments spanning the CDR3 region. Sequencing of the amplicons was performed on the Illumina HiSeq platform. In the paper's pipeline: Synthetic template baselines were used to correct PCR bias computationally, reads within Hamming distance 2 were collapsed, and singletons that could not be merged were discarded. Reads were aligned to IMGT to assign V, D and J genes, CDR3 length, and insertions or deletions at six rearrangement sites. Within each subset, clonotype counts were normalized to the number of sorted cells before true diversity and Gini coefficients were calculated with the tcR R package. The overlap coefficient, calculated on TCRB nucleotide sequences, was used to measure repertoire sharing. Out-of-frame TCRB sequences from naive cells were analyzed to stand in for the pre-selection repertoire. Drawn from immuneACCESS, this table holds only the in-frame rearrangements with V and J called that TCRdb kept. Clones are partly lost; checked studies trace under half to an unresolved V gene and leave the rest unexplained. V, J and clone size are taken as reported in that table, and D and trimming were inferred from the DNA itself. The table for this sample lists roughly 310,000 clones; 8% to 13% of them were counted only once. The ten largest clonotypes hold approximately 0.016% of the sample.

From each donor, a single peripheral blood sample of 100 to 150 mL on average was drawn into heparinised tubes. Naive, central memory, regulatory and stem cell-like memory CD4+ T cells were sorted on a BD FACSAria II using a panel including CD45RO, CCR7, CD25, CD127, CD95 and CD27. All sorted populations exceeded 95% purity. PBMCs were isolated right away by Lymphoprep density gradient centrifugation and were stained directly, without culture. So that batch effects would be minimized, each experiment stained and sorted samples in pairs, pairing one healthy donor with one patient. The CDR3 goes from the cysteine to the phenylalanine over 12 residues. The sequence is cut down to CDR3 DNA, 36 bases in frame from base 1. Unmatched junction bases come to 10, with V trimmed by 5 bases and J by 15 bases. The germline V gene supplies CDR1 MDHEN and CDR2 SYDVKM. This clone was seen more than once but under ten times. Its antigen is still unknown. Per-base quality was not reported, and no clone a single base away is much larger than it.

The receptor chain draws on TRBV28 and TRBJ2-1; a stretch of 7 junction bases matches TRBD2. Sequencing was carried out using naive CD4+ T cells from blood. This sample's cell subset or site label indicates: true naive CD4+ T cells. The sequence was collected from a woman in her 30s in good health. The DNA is TGTGCCAGCAGTCCATCGGGGGGTACGGGGTTCTTC. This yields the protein CASSPSGGTGFF.